A selection of T cell receptor beta chains follows, all from one sample in a study of human thymus T cells. TCRdb's table, derived via immunoSEQ multiplex PCR, lists solely in-frame clones and lacks some. The sample includes about 130,000 clones, around 96% of them seen just once. Sample: thymus tissue. The source of these receptors is a boy under two years old with a congenital heart defect but otherwise immunologically healthy. Each CDR3 is given with its conserved first and last residue. A D gene is named only where the DNA matches it firmly. Expanded clones get a size class; other rows say once, few or many, or leave the size out.

cdr3_nt	cdr3_aa	clone_size	v_call	j_call	d_call
TGTGCCAGCACCCTGGTTAAGGGCCTCATGAACACTGAAGCTTTCTTT	CASTLVKGLMNTEAFF	NA	TRBV6-4	TRBJ1-1	NA
TGTGCCAGCAGCTACCCTAGCGGGGGGACAGATACGCAGTATTTT	CASSYPSGGTDTQYF	NA	TRBV13	TRBJ2-3	TRBD2
TGCGCCAGCAGCTTCGAGGGTATGGATACGCAGTATTTT	CASSFEGMDTQYF	NA	TRBV5-1	TRBJ2-3	NA
TGTGCCAGCAGCTTAGACATATTCCGGGACAGACGAAACACCATATATTTT	CASSLDIFRDRRNTIYF	NA	TRBV11-3	TRBJ1-3	TRBD1
TGCAGCGCGAACCGGGACAGGACAGCGAAGGCACCTAGAAGCATGAACACTGAAGCTTTCTTT	CSANRDRTAKAPRSMNTEAFF	once	TRBV29-1	TRBJ1-1	TRBD1
TGTGCCAGCAGCCGGGGCGGGCCGCGCCCCGACACCGGGGAGCTGTTTTTT	CASSRGGPRPDTGELFF	NA	TRBV7-9	TRBJ2-2	NA
TGTGCCAGCAGCTTAGCGGCTTACGAAGAGGACGCCTACGAGCAGTACTTC	CASSLAAYEEDAYEQYF	NA	TRBV11-1	TRBJ2-7	NA
TGTGCCAGCAGCCCTCATCGGCGGGGCGGCAGCACAGATACGCAGTATTTT	CASSPHRRGGSTDTQYF	once	TRBV7-2	TRBJ2-3	NA
TGTGCCAGCAGCTTTATAGGGGACAGGAGGTGGGAGACCCAGTACTTC	CASSFIGDRRWETQYF	NA	TRBV7-9	TRBJ2-5	TRBD1
TGTGCCAGCAGTCTACAGGGACAGGGGGCGGACGAGCAGTACTTC	CASSLQGQGADEQYF	NA	TRBV27	TRBJ2-7	TRBD1
TGCGCCAGCAGCCCGAGGAGGGGGAACACTGAAGCTTTCTTT	CASSPRRGNTEAFF	NA	TRBV4-1	TRBJ1-1	NA
TGCGCCAGCAGCTTCGACAGGGCTGGGGGTTATGGCTACACCTTC	CASSFDRAGGYGYTF	NA	TRBV5-1	TRBJ1-2	TRBD1
TGTGCCAGCAGTTTAAGGAGACGGGACAGGGGGCGAGCGTGCAATCAGCCCCAGCATTTT	CASSLRRRDRGRACNQPQHF	NA	TRBV28	TRBJ1-5	TRBD1
TGTGCCAGTAGTATCGGCGGGGGGCCTTCCGATACGCAGTATTTT	CASSIGGGPSDTQYF	NA	TRBV19	TRBJ2-3	TRBD2